The 24 T cell receptor beta chains given below trace back to one sample, sequenced in a study of Tregs in tolerant kidney transplant recipients. Method: immunoSEQ multiplex PCR; TCRdb's copy keeps in-frame clones and lacks some. The repertoire holds some 90,000 clones, with approximately 94% as singletons. Sequenced material: CD8+ T cells from blood. These receptors all come from a human donor in good health.

The chain combines TRBV27 with TRBJ2-1; TRBD2 matches at 8 bases. The CDR3 has 16 residues. Germline V lookup: CDR1 MNHEY, CDR2 SMNVEV (reference sequence). Trimming removed 5 bases from V and 6 bases from J; junction bases left unmatched: 12. CDR3 sequence: CASSPSETSASNEQFF. In DNA, the CDR3 is TGTGCCAGCAGTCCCTCGGAGACTAGCGCCTCCAATGAGCAGTTCTTC.

The chain combines TRBV11-1 with TRBJ2-5; the D is unclear. The germline CDR1 and CDR2 sequences are SGHAT and FQDESV (reference sequence). With 1 base removed from V and 5 bases from J, the gap between germline ends came to 14 bases. The CDR3 totals 15 residues. CDR3 residues: CASSLVYTALETQYF. The CDR3 nucleotides read TGTGCCAGCAGCTTAGTATATACTGCTCTTGAGACCCAGTACTTC. Complete variable domain (other parts from reference TRBV11-1 and TRBJ2-5): EAEVAQSPRYKITEKSQAVAFWCDPISGHATLYWYRQILGQGPELLVQFQDESVVDDSQLPKDRFSAERLKGVDSTLKIQPAELGDSAMYLCASSLVYTALETQYFGPGTRLLVL.

This chain connects TRBV2 to TRBJ1-5; D is unclear. From germline, CDR1 is SNHLY and CDR2 FYNNEI. CDR3 length: 14 residues. The V and J ends lost 10 bases and 0 bases respectively, with 13 bases between them. CDR3 nucleotides: TGTGCCACCGGTGACGGATATAGCAATCAGCCCCAGCATTTT. Its protein is CATGDGYSNQPQHF. The full variable domain, completed using reference TRBV2 and TRBJ1-5, is EPEVTQTPSHQVTQMGQEVILRCVPISNHLYFYWYRQILGQKVEFLVSFYNNEISEKSEIFDDQFSVERPDGSNFTLKIRSTKLEDSAMYFCATGDGYSNQPQHFGDGTRLSIL.

J is TRBJ1-1 and V is TRBV6-6; 9 bases agree with TRBD1. The V segment lost 2 bases and the J segment 4 bases; nucleotides outside the gene matches: 2. Germline assignment: CDR1 MNHNY and CDR2 SVGAGI (reference sequence). This CDR3 spans 14 amino acids. In nucleotides, the CDR3 is TGTGCCAGCAGTTACACAGGGGGCGGCACTGAAGCTTTCTTT. This sequence encodes CASSYTGGGTEAFF.

The rearrangement joins TRBV6-1 to TRBJ2-7, with D unclear. The CDR3 spans 14 residues. Trimming removed 2 bases from V and 0 bases from J, with 8 bases in between. Germline lookup yields CDR1 MNHNS and CDR2 SASEGT. The CDR3 nucleotides are TGTGCCAGCAGTGAACTCGGAAGCTCCTACGAGCAGTACTTC. Translated, it gives CASSELGSSYEQYF.

In its sample, this clone was seen once. The chain uses TRBV10-1 and TRBJ1-2; 8 bases line up with TRBD1. Germline-derived CDR1 and CDR2 are WNHNN and SYGVQD (reference sequence). This CDR3 is 15 amino acids long. V gave up 0 bases and J gave up 8 bases; unmatched junction bases: 8. The CDR3 coding sequence is TGCGCCAGCAGTGAGTCTCGTCTTGGGACAGGAGGCTACACCTTC. Translating gives CASSESRLGTGGYTF.

The CDR3: CASSLLGTVNEKLFF. The DNA of the CDR3 is TGTGCCAGCAGTCTCCTCGGGACAGTTAATGAAAAACTGTTTTTT. The chain recombines TRBV6-5 with TRBJ1-4, with TRBD1 identical over 7 bases. The germline CDR1 and CDR2 sequences are MNHEY and SVGAGI. Unmatched junction bases numbered 7, after V lost 5 bases and J lost 4 bases. The CDR3 is made up of 15 amino acids.

This sequence joins TRBV30 and TRBJ2-1, with 14 bases fitting TRBD2. V shed 4 bases and J 8 bases; nucleotides not matched to a gene: 7. Per the germline V gene, CDR1 is GTSNPN and CDR2 is SVGIG (reference sequence). This CDR3 contains 15 residues. CDR3 region: CAWTRTSGGIYEQFF. The CDR3 region has the DNA TGTGCCTGGACCCGGACTAGCGGGGGGATCTATGAGCAGTTCTTC. Looking up the rest from reference TRBV30 and TRBJ2-1 gives the full variable domain: SQTIHQWPATLVQPVGSPLSLECTVEGTSNPNLYWYRQAAGRGLQLLFYSVGIGQISSEVPQNLSASRPQDRQFILSSKKLLLSDSGFYLCAWTRTSGGIYEQFFGPGTRLTVL.

The chain uses TRBV2 and TRBJ2-1; tentative D call: TRBD2 (6 bases). V was trimmed by 7 bases and J by 0 bases, leaving 7 bases between them. Looked up from germline, CDR1 is SNHLY and CDR2 is FYNNEI. The length of the CDR3 is 13 residues. CDR3: CASMEGSYNEQFF. CDR3 in DNA: TGTGCCAGCATGGAGGGCTCCTACAATGAGCAGTTCTTC.

The rearrangement joins TRBV19 to TRBJ2-1; the match to TRBD2 covers 10 bases. V gave up 3 bases and J gave up 14 bases; unmatched junction bases: 10. CDR3 length: 14 residues. The germline CDR1 and CDR2 sequences are LNHDA and SQIVND (reference sequence). CDR3 protein: CASSIGVTSGMEFF. In DNA form, the CDR3 reads TGTGCCAGTAGTATTGGGGTTACTAGCGGGATGGAGTTCTTC.

V usage is TRBV6-5 and J usage is TRBJ1-4; D unresolved. The CDR3 has 15 residues. V gave up 0 bases and J gave up 0 bases, with 5 bases separating them. Germline V CDR1 and CDR2: MNHEY, SVGAGI. CDR3 region: CASSYSVATNEKLFF. CDR3 DNA: TGTGCCAGCAGTTACTCGGTCGCAACTAATGAAAAACTGTTTTTT.

The V gene is TRBV29-1, the J gene TRBJ2-1, with D tentatively TRBD1 or TRBD2 (5 bases each). This CDR3 region has 13 residues. Trimming stripped 7 bases from V and 0 bases from J, with 10 bases between. The germline V gene has CDR1 SQVTM and CDR2 ANQGSEA. The CDR3 loop is CSGGEGSYNEQFF. CDR3 nucleotide sequence: TGCAGCGGGGGCGAGGGCTCCTACAATGAGCAGTTCTTC.

This chain uses TRBV7-8 with TRBJ2-1; the D gene is possibly TRBD2 (5 bases). The germline V and J ends were trimmed by 1 base and 1 base, with 11 bases remaining between them. The CDR3 length is 16 residues. Germline loops: CDR1 SGHVS, CDR2 FQNEAQ. The CDR3 loop is CASSLGPGMSYNEQFF. The DNA of the CDR3 is TGTGCCAGCAGCTTAGGGCCCGGGATGTCCTACAATGAGCAGTTCTTC.

The chain's CDR3 is CASIPPTRGSNTEAFF. The CDR3 DNA sequence: TGTGCCAGCATCCCACCGACACGCGGATCTAACACTGAAGCTTTCTTT. The chain uses TRBV9 and TRBJ1-1; D call uncertain. V was shortened by 6 bases and J by 2 bases, with 20 bases between the two germline ends. The CDR3 is 16 residues long. Germline CDR1 is SGDLS and CDR2 is YYNGEE.

V usage is TRBV5-4 and J usage is TRBJ1-1; D gene uncertain. The germline V and J ends were trimmed by 1 base and 0 bases, with 10 bases remaining between them. CDR3 length equals 15 residues. Germline-derived CDR1 and CDR2 are SGHNT and YYREEE (reference sequence). The CDR3 loop reads CASSLNLQMNTEAFF. CDR3 DNA sequence: TGTGCCAGCAGCTTGAATTTACAAATGAACACTGAAGCTTTCTTT.

The chain carries TRBV9 and TRBJ2-1, with 9 bases aligning to TRBD2. V lost 3 bases and J lost 7; bases outside the gene matches: 14. The germline gives CDR1 SGDLS, CDR2 YYNGEE. The CDR3 runs to 17 residues. CDR3 nucleotides: TGTGCCAGCAGCGACCGGGCTAGCGGGATCTTGGGAAATGAGCAGTTCTTC. This sequence encodes CASSDRASGILGNEQFF.

CDR3 amino acids: CASSLNRGDTEAFF. For the CDR3, the DNA is TGTGCCAGCAGCTTAAACAGGGGAGACACTGAAGCTTTCTTT. This chain uses TRBV7-3 with TRBJ1-1, with 7 bases that match TRBD1. Germline values: CDR1 SGHTA, CDR2 FQGTGA. This CDR3 is 14 amino acids long. V lost 1 base and J lost 3; bases outside the gene matches: 2.

The rearrangement joins TRBV14 to TRBJ2-1; 7 bases line up with TRBD2. The CDR3 is made up of 16 amino acids. CDR1 SGHDN and CDR2 FVKESK come from the germline V gene. Trimming removed 1 base from V and 2 bases from J; junction bases left unmatched: 5. The CDR3 DNA reads TGTGCCAGCAGCCAAGTCGTCGGACTAGCCTACAATGAGCAGTTCTTC. Protein: CASSQVVGLAYNEQFF.

This chain uses TRBV2 with TRBJ2-3; 7 bases fit TRBD1. Trimming at V came to 7 bases and at J to 4 bases, leaving 11 bases not matched to a gene. The germline gives CDR1 SNHLY, CDR2 FYNNEI. CDR3 length: 15 amino acids. The CDR3 protein is CASTPGQFSSDTQYF. CDR3 DNA sequence: TGTGCCAGCACCCCGGGACAGTTCTCATCAGATACGCAGTATTTT.

The chain joins TRBV9 to TRBJ2-1, with 9 bases that match TRBD2. CDR1 is SGDLS and CDR2 is YYNGEE in the germline V gene. The CDR3 length is 13 residues. V lost 2 bases, J lost 8 bases, and 2 bases stayed unmatched. The CDR3 bases are TGTGCCAGCAGCGTCGCGGGGGGGTATGAGCAGTTCTTC. Amino acid sequence: CASSVAGGYEQFF.

The CDR3 coding sequence is TGTGCCAGCAGCTTAGGACTCGATTTAAACTATGGCTACACCTTC. It yields the protein CASSLGLDLNYGYTF. V gene TRBV7-8 combines with J gene TRBJ1-2; D gene ambiguous. This CDR3 spans 15 amino acids. Germline V gene sequence: CDR1 SGHVS, CDR2 FQNEAQ. With 1 base removed from V and 2 bases from J, the gap between germline ends came to 11 bases. Combining the CDR3 with reference TRBV7-8 and TRBJ1-2 gives the whole variable domain GAGVSQSPRYKVAKRGQDVALRCDPISGHVSLFWYQQALGQGPEFLTYFQNEAQLDKSGLPSDRFFAERPEGSVSTLKIQRTQQEDSAVYLCASSLGLDLNYGYTFGSGTRLTVV.

This clone was recorded once. The V call is TRBV7-8, the J call TRBJ2-3, with TRBD1 as a possible D gene (6 bases). The germline gives CDR1 SGHVS, CDR2 FQNEAQ. The CDR3 covers 15 residues. V lost 5 bases and J 3 bases, leaving 15 bases between the germline ends. CDR3 amino acids: CASSQLGQGTDTQYF. The CDR3 DNA sequence: TGTGCCAGCAGCCAACTCGGGCAGGGGACAGATACGCAGTATTTT.

The chain recombines TRBV7-8 with TRBJ1-1; unclear D gene. The CDR3 consists of 13 residues. Germline loops: CDR1 SGHVS, CDR2 FQNEAQ. V was pared by 5 bases and J by 3 bases, with 10 bases between. The CDR3: CASSLDWDTEAFF. The CDR3 DNA reads as TGTGCCAGCAGCCTGGATTGGGACACTGAAGCTTTCTTT.

V usage is TRBV23-1 and J usage is TRBJ1-2; a possible D gene is TRBD1 (5 bases). TRBV23-1 carries the ORF label, with uncertain function. The CDR3 loop spans 15 amino acids. Trimming took off 1 base at V and 2 bases at J, with 11 bases between the two ends. CDR3 sequence reads: CASSQYQGVNYGYTF. The CDR3 nucleotides are TGCGCCAGCAGTCAATATCAGGGAGTCAACTATGGCTACACCTTC.